Listed below are T cell receptor beta chains from one sample, sequenced in a study of blood T cell repertoires in COVID-19. Assay: immunoSEQ multiplex PCR; the TCRdb copy retains only in-frame clones and omits some. The sample holds under 75,000 clones, around nine tenths seen once. The source material was peripheral blood. These receptors all stem from a human donor in a cohort sampled during active COVID-19. CDR3s include the opening cysteine and the closing phenylalanine or tryptophan. Fields, in order: CDR3 DNA, CDR3 protein, J gene, V gene, D gene, clone size. A D gene is named only where the DNA matches it firmly. Size tells how often a clone was seen (once, few, many) or the class of an expanded clone, and some rows leave it out.

TGTGCCAGCAGTTCCCCGGGGTTTGAAAAACTGTTTTTT,CASSSPGFEKLFF,TRBJ1-4,TRBV28,-,once
TGTGCCAGCAGCTTTAAAAGAGCGGGAGGGGGCGGGGAGCTGTTTTTT,CASSFKRAGGGGELFF,TRBJ2-2,TRBV7-2,TRBD2,-
TGTGCCAGCAGCCCGAACGGGAGGGGGCATTGGAACACCATATATTTT,CASSPNGRGHWNTIYF,TRBJ1-3,TRBV5-6,TRBD1,-
TGTGCCAGCAGCGAGGGGGGACTAGTAGAGACCCAGTACTTC,CASSEGGLVETQYF,TRBJ2-5,TRBV7-8,TRBD2,-
TGTGCCTGGAGTGATACAGGGGGCGCAGGCCAGCCCCAGCATTTT,CAWSDTGGAGQPQHF,TRBJ1-5,TRBV30,TRBD1,once
TGTGCCAGCGACGAGGCGGCGAATTCACCCCTCCACTTT,CASDEAANSPLHF,TRBJ1-6,TRBV2,-,once
TGTGCCTGGAGCAGCTCTGGAAACACCATATATTTT,CAWSSSGNTIYF,TRBJ1-3,TRBV30,-,-
TGTGCCAGCAGTATATCCGGGACAGTCTATGGCTACACCTTC,CASSISGTVYGYTF,TRBJ1-2,TRBV2,TRBD1,once
TGTGCCAGCTCACCTTCACAGGGGCCCACTGAAGCTTTCTTT,CASSPSQGPTEAFF,TRBJ1-1,TRBV18,TRBD1,-
TGTGCCAGCAGCTCGCCACAGAACTCCAACCCCGGGGAGCTGTTTTTT,CASSSPQNSNPGELFF,TRBJ2-2,TRBV7-6,-,-
TGTGCCAGCAGCCAGTCAGGGGGTCAAGAGACCCAGTACTTC,CASSQSGGQETQYF,TRBJ2-5,TRBV3-1/TRBV3-2,TRBD1,-
TGTGCCAGCAGCTTGGCCGGGACAGGGAGGTATGGCTACACCTTC,CASSLAGTGRYGYTF,TRBJ1-2,TRBV5-4,TRBD1,-
TGTGCCAGCAGACGAACAGGGACGGACACTGAAGCTTTCTTT,CASRRTGTDTEAFF,TRBJ1-1,TRBV7-9,-,-
TGCGCCAGCAGCTTAGGACAGGGGTCCACCGGGGAGCTGTTTTTT,CASSLGQGSTGELFF,TRBJ2-2,TRBV5-1,TRBD1,-
TGTGCCAGCAGCGCCCCTGACTTGGGCTCCTACGAGCAGTACTTC,CASSAPDLGSYEQYF,TRBJ2-7,TRBV6-6,-,few